This T cell receptor (beta chain) was profiled in a study of shared clonotypes between healthy human individuals. The authors ran the assay at deep level. Using immunoSEQ multiplex PCR, the repertoire was profiled, and TCRdb retains in-frame clones only, with some absent. This table has about 960,000 clones, over 75% appearing once. A note on this clone: The antigen is not known.

V was clipped by 2 bases and J by 2 bases, with 3 bases between them. The CDR3 is 11 residues long. Looked up from germline, CDR1 is DFQATT and CDR2 is SNEGSKA (reference sequence). Study-wide results and limits: An expected dependence of interdonor clonotype sharing on sequencing depth was noted.

This rearrangement joins TRBV20-1 to TRBJ1-2, with no clear D. The sample consisted of memory CD4+ T cells sorted from blood. Subset denoted: CD45RA-negative fraction. The origin of this receptor is a man younger than 35 in good health. The DNA for the CDR3 is TGCAGTGCTAGATTGAACTATGGCTACACCTTC. Translation: CSARLNYGYTF.